A single sample gave rise to the 12 T cell receptor beta chains below, sequenced in a study of regulatory T cells in long-lasting Graves disease. Through Arm-PCR of CDR3 regions and iRepertoire HTBI primers, TCR beta libraries were built. TCRdb used MiXCR to reprocess the multiplex PCR reads, holding one entry per CDR3 protein. Among roughly 450,000 distinct CDR3 sequences listed, about 20% were seen once. As to time point: persistent/refractory GD, antithyroid drugs over 5 years with positive TRAb. After RNA was extracted from PBMCs, the TCR library was made from it. The specimen was peripheral blood mononuclear cells (PBMCs), collected when the disease was refractory, from a patient treated with antithyroid drugs. The receptors originated from a female donor with Graves disease.

The gene calls are TRBV5-5 and TRBJ1-6, with 7 bases fitting TRBD1. Germline CDR1 reads SGHKS; CDR2 reads YYEKEE (reference sequence). This CDR3 has 15 amino acids. V lost 5 bases and J lost 9; bases outside the gene matches: 11. The CDR3 region is CASSRDGTESSPLHF. CDR3 DNA sequence: TGTGCCAGCAGTCGCGACGGGACAGAAAGTTCACCCCTCCACTTT.

This clonotype was found many times. The CDR3 DNA reads TGTGCCAGCAGTTTCGGGTCCGCGCCCCAGCATTTT. This sequence encodes CASSFGSAPQHF. The chain recombines TRBV12-3 or TRBV12-4 with TRBJ1-5; no clear D. V lost 3 bases, J lost 9 bases, and 9 bases lay in between. This CDR3 spans 12 amino acids.

The chain is built from TRBV7-3 and TRBJ2-5; 9 bases align to TRBD1. Trimming at V came to 6 bases and at J to 5 bases, leaving 10 bases not matched to a gene. CDR1 SGHTA and CDR2 FQGTGA come from the germline V gene. The length of the CDR3 is 15 residues. CDR3 in DNA: TGTGCCAGCAGTCCTTCGAGGGACAGGGTGGAGACCCAGTACTTC. Its translation: CASSPSRDRVETQYF.

This rearrangement joins TRBV7-2 to TRBJ2-1; no reliable D call. CDR1 SGHTA and CDR2 FQGNSA come from the germline V gene. V was shortened by 2 bases and J by 0 bases, with 14 bases between the two germline ends. The length of the CDR3 is 17 residues. DNA for the CDR3: TGTGCCAGCAGCTTAAGGGCGACGGGCCCCTCCTACAATGAGCAGTTCTTC. It is translated as CASSLRATGPSYNEQFF. The complete variable domain, with remaining parts taken from reference TRBV7-2 and TRBJ2-1, reads GAGVSQSPSNKVTEKGKDVELRCDPISGHTALYWYRQSLGQGLEFLIYFQGNSAPDKSGLPSDRFSAERTGGSVSTLTIQRTQQEDSAVYLCASSLRATGPSYNEQFFGPGTRLTVL.

This clonotype has more than one count but fewer than ten. V usage is TRBV12-3 or TRBV12-4 and J usage is TRBJ2-4; no clear D gene. This CDR3 comprises 15 residues. Trimming took 1 base from V and 3 from J, leaving 10 bases between them. CDR3 in DNA: TGTGCCAGCAGTTTAGGAACGGCAGACAAAAACATTCAGTACTTC. Translation: CASSLGTADKNIQYF.

This chain uses TRBV29-1 with TRBJ1-2, with TRBD1 matching over 7 bases. CDR1 SQVTM and CDR2 ANQGSEA come from the germline V gene. V lost 6 bases to trimming and J lost 4 bases; unmatched junction nucleotides: 14. This CDR3 comprises 15 residues. The CDR3 DNA follows: TGCAGCGTAGGGTTACTCACAGGGGATTCCTATGGCTACACCTTC. Its translation: CSVGLLTGDSYGYTF.

This clonotype was seen many times. CDR3 loop: CASSLQENTEAFF. In nucleotides, the CDR3 is TGTGCCAGCAGTTTGCAGGAGAACACTGAAGCTTTCTTT. The chain employs TRBV28 and TRBJ1-1; D is undetermined. The germline gives CDR1 MDHEN, CDR2 SYDVKM. V lost 3 bases, J lost 1 base, and 6 bases lay in between. CDR3 length: 13 amino acids.

This clonotype was observed a handful of times. This CDR3 is CASSLFPANTEAFF. The CDR3 DNA reads TGTGCCAGCAGCTTGTTCCCGGCGAACACTGAAGCTTTCTTT. The chain uses TRBV7-9 and TRBJ1-1; D is undetermined. Trimming shortened V by 3 bases and J by 1 base, and 9 bases separated the two germline ends. This CDR3 comprises 14 residues. Germline V gene sequence: CDR1 SEHNR, CDR2 FQNEAQ (reference sequence).

The sample holds many counts of this clonotype. The genes are TRBV19 and TRBJ1-4; no reliable D call. Trimming pared 6 bases from V and 8 bases from J, leaving 7 bases between. The CDR3 sequence is 11 residues long. Germline V gene data show CDR1 as LNHDA and CDR2 as SQIVND (reference sequence). In DNA, the CDR3 is TGTGCCAGTAGGATGACCGAAAAACTGTTTTTT. Its protein product is CASRMTEKLFF. Full variable domain (rest looked up from reference TRBV19 and TRBJ1-4): DGGITQSPKYLFRKEGQNVTLSCEQNLNHDAMYWYRQDPGQGLRLIYYSQIVNDFQKGDIAEGYSVSREKKESFPLTVTSAQKNPTAFYLCASRMTEKLFFGSGTQLSVL.

This clonotype was detected only a few times. The CDR3 DNA sequence: TGTGCCAGCAGCCAGGGGCTATACACCGGGGAGCTGTTTTTT. Its translation: CASSQGLYTGELFF. The rearrangement links TRBV14 to TRBJ2-2; weak D call: TRBD1 (5 bases). The germline V and J ends were trimmed by 3 bases and 3 bases, with 8 bases remaining between them. Looked up from germline, CDR1 is SGHDN and CDR2 is FVKESK. The CDR3 consists of 14 residues.

Many counts were recorded for this clonotype. DNA for the CDR3: TGTGCCAGCAGAAATCACGGACAGCAGAACACTGAAGCTTTCTTT. Its translation: CASRNHGQQNTEAFF. The chain recombines TRBV28 with TRBJ1-1; maybe TRBD1 (6 bases). Trimming removed 6 bases from V and 1 base from J, with 15 bases in between. The germline V gene has CDR1 MDHEN and CDR2 SYDVKM. The CDR3 runs to 15 residues.

The chain combines TRBV13 with TRBJ1-4, with 10 bases lining up with TRBD1. The germline CDR1 and CDR2 sequences are PRHDT and FYEKMQ (reference sequence). V shed 5 bases, J shed 8 bases, and the junction held 8 bases outside the gene matches. The CDR3 is made up of 15 amino acids. CDR3 sequence reads: CASSRDRGRREKLFF. In DNA form, the CDR3 reads TGTGCCAGCAGCCGAGACAGGGGGCGTCGAGAAAAACTGTTTTTT.